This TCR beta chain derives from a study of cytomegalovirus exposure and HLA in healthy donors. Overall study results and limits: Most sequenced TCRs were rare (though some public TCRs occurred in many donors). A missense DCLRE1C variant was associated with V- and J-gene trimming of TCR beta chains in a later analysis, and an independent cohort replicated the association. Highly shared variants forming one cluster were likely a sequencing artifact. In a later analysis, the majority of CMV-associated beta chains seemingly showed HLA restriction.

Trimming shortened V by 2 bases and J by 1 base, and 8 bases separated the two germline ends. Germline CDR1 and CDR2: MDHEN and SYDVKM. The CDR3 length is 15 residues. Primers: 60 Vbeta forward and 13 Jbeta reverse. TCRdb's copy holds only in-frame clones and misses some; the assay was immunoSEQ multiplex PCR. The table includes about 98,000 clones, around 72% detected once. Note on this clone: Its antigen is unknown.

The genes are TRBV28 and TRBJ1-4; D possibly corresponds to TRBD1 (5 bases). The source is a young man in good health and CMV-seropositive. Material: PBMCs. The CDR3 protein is CASSLGGLTNEKLFF. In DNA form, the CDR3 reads TGTGCCAGCAGTTTAGGGGGGTTAACTAATGAAAAACTGTTTTTT.